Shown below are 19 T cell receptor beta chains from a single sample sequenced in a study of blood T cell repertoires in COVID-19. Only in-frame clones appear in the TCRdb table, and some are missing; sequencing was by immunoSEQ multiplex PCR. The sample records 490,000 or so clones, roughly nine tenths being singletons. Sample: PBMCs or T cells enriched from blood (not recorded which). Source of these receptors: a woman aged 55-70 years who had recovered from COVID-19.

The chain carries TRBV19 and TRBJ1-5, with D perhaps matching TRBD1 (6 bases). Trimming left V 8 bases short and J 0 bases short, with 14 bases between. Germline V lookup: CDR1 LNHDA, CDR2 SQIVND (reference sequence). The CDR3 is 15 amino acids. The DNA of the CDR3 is TGTGCCAGTGCCTGGCGGACAGATAGCAATCAGCCCCAGCATTTT. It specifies CASAWRTDSNQPQHF.

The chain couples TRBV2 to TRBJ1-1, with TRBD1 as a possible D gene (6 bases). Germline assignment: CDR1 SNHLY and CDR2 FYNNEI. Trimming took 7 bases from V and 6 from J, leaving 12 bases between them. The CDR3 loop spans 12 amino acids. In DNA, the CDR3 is TGTGCCAGCAAGGGGGGGGCGGCTGAAGCTTTCTTT. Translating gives CASKGGAAEAFF.

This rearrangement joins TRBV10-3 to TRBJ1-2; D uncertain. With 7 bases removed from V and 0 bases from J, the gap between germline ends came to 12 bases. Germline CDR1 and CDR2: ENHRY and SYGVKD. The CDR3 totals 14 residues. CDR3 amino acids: CAITQPGTNYGYTF. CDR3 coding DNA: TGTGCCATCACACAGCCTGGAACTAACTATGGCTACACCTTC.

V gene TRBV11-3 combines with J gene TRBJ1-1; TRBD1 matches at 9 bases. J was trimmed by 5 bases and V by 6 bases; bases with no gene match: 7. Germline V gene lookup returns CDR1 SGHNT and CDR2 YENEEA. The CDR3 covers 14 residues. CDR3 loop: CASSRTGGWTEAFF. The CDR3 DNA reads TGTGCCAGCAGTCGTACAGGGGGCTGGACTGAAGCTTTCTTT.

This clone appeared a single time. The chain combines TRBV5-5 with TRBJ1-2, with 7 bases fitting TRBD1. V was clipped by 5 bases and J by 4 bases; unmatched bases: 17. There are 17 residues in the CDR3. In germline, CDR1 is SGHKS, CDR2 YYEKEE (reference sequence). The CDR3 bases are TGTGCCAGCAGTCGGGACAGAGGAAATTTTGGGAGCTATGGCTACACCTTC. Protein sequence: CASSRDRGNFGSYGYTF.

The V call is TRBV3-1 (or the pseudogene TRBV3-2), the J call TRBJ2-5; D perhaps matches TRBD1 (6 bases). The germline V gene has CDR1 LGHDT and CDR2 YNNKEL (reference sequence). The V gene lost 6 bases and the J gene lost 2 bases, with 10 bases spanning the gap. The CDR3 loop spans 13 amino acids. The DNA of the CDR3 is TGTGCCAGCAGAGCAGGACAGCAAGAGACCCAGTACTTC. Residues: CASRAGQQETQYF.

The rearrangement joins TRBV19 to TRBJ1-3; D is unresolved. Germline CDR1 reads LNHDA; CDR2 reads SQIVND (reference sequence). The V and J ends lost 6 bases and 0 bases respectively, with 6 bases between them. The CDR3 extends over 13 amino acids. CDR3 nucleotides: TGTGCCAGTAGGACAAGCTCTGGAAACACCATATATTTT. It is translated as CASRTSSGNTIYF.

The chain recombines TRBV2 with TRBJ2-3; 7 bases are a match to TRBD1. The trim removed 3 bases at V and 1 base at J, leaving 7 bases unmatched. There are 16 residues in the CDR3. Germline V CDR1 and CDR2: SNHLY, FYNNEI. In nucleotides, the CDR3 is TGTGCCAGCAGTGATTGGAAAGGGGGCCGCACAGATACGCAGTATTTT. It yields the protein CASSDWKGGRTDTQYF.

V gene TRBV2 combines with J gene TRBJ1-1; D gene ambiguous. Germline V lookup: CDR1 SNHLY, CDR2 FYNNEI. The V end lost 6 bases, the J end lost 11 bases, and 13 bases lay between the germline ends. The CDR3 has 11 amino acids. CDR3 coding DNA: TGTGCCAGCAGCGACGAGCCCGGGGCTTTCTTT. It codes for CASSDEPGAFF.

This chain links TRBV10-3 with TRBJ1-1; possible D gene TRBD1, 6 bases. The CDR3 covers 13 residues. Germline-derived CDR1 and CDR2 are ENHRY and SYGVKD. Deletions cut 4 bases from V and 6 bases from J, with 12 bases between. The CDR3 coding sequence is TGTGCCATCAGTGGAATACAGGGCGCTGAAGCTTTCTTT. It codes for CAISGIQGAEAFF.

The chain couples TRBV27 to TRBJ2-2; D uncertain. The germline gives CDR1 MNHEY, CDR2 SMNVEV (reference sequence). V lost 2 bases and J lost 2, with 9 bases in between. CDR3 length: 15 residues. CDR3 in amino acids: CASSLNGRNTGELFF. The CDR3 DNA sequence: TGTGCCAGCAGTTTAAATGGCAGAAACACCGGGGAGCTGTTTTTT.

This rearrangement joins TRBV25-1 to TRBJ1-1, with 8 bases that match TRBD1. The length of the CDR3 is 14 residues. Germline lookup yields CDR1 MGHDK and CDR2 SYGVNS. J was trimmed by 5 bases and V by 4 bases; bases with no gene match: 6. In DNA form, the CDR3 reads TGTGCCAGCAGTGGGACAGGGCGGGAAACTGAAGCTTTCTTT. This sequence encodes CASSGTGRETEAFF. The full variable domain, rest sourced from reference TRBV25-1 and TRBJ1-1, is EADIYQTPRYLVIGTGKKITLECSQTMGHDKMYWYQQDPGMELHLIHYSYGVNSTEKGDLSSESTVSRIRTEHFPLTLESARPSHTSQYLCASSGTGRETEAFFGQGTRLTVV.

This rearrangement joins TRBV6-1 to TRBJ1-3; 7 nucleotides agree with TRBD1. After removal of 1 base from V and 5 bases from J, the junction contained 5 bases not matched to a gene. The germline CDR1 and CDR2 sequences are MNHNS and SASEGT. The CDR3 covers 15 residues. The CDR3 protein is CASSEGTGLRNTIYF. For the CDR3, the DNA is TGTGCCAGCAGTGAAGGGACAGGCCTAAGAAACACCATATATTTT.

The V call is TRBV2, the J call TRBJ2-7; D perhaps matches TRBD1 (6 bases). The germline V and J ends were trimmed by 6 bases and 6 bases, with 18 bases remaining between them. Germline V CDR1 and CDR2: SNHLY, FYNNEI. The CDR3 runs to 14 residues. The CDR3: CASRGITGFREQYV. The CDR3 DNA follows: TGTGCCAGCAGAGGGATAACAGGGTTTCGCGAGCAGTACGTC.

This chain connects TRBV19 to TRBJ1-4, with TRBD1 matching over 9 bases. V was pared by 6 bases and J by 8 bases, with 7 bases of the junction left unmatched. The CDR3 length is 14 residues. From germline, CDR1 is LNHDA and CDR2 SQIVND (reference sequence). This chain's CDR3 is CASRDGTGNEKLFF. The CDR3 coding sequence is TGTGCCAGTAGGGACGGGACAGGGAACGAAAAACTGTTTTTT. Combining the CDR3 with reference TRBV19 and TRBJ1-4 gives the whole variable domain DGGITQSPKYLFRKEGQNVTLSCEQNLNHDAMYWYRQDPGQGLRLIYYSQIVNDFQKGDIAEGYSVSREKKESFPLTVTSAQKNPTAFYLCASRDGTGNEKLFFGSGTQLSVL.

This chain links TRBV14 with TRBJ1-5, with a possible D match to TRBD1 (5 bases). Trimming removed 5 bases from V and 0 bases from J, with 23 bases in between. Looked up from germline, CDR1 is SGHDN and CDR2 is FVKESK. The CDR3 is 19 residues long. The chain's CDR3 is CASSETRGGTPISNQPQHF. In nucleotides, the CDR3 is TGTGCCAGCAGCGAAACCCGGGGGGGAACTCCCATTAGCAATCAGCCCCAGCATTTT.

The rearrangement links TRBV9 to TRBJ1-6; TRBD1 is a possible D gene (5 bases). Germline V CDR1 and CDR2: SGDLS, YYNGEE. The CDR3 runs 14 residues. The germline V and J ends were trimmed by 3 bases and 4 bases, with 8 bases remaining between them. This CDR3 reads CASSATEYNSPLHF. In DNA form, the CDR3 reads TGTGCCAGCAGCGCGACAGAATATAATTCACCCCTCCACTTT.

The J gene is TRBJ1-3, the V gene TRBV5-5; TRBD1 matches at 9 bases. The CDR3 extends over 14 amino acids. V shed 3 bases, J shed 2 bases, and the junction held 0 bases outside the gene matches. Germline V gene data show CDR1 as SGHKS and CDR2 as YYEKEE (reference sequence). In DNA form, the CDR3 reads TGTGCCAGCAGCTGGACAGGGGCTGGAAACACCATATATTTT. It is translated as CASSWTGAGNTIYF.

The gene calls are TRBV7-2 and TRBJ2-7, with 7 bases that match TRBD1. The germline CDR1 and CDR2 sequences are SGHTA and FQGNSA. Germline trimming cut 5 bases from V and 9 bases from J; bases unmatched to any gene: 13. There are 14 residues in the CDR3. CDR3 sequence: CASSPNTGARGQYF. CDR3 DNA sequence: TGTGCCAGCAGCCCTAATACAGGGGCGAGGGGGCAGTACTTC.